A selection of T cell receptor beta chains follows, all from one sample in a study of T-cell reconstitution after alpha-beta-depleted transplantation in children. TCRdb reprocessed the PCR reads with MiXCR, giving one entry per CDR3 protein. In the table there are about 580,000 distinct CDR3 sequences, more than 20% of which are singletons. The source material was PBMCs, mostly from graft donor cells, sampled 360 days after TCRalphabeta/CD19-depleted stem cell transplant. These receptor sequences come from a boy less than two years old who had a stem cell transplant for acute myeloid leukemia, so the T cells may come from the graft donor. Both conserved end residues are part of each CDR3. The D gene is left open where the match is weak. Part of the rows lack a size; the others show once, few, many or a class for expanded clones.

d_call clone_size j_call v_call cdr3_nt cdr3_aa
. . TRBJ2-2 TRBV20-1 TGCAGTGCTAGAGTTGGTAGGGCCCACACCGGGGAGCTGTTTTTT CSARVGRAHTGELFF
TRBD2 . TRBJ2-2 TRBV24-1 TGTGCCACCAGGCAGGGAGGGGCCGGGGAGCTGTTTTTT CATRQGGAGELFF
TRBD1 few TRBJ2-7 TRBV15 TGTGCCACCAGCAGATTAGGACAGGTCTACGAGCAGTACTTC CATSRLGQVYEQYF
TRBD1 many TRBJ2-7 TRBV29-1 TGCAGCGTTAGGGGGACAGTAACCTACGAGCAGTACTTC CSVRGTVTYEQYF
. many TRBJ2-7 TRBV13 TGTGCCAGCAGCCAAGGGCCCGACGGAGCCTACGAGCAGTACTTC CASSQGPDGAYEQYF
. . TRBJ1-2 TRBV5-6 TGTGCCAGCAGCTTCCTTGACAGAAACTATGGCTACACCTTC CASSFLDRNYGYTF
TRBD1 few TRBJ1-5 TRBV6-2/TRBV6-3 TGTGCCAGCAGTCACTCCATAACACTCGGGACAGACCTTTCAAATCAGCCCCAGCATTTT CASSHSITLGTDLSNQPQHF
TRBD1 few TRBJ2-2 TRBV20-1 TGCAGTGCTAGATCCGGGACAGGGAACACCGGGGAGCTGTTTTTT CSARSGTGNTGELFF
. few TRBJ1-6 TRBV6-5 TGTGCCAGCAGTTACAGGATTCCCGGCAGCTCCTATAATTCACCCCTCCACTTT CASSYRIPGSSYNSPLHF
TRBD1 . TRBJ2-5 TRBV20-1 TGCAGTGCTAGAGATCAAGACAGGGGAGAGACCCAGTACTTC CSARDQDRGETQYF
TRBD2 . TRBJ2-7 TRBV4-3 TGCGCCAGCAGCGAGGGACTAGCCGACTCCTACGAGCAGTACTTC CASSEGLADSYEQYF
TRBD2 . TRBJ2-1 TRBV20-1 TGCAGTGCTAGAGATCGGAATAGCGGGGGATACAATGAGCAGTTCTTC CSARDRNSGGYNEQFF
TRBD2 many TRBJ2-1 TRBV29-1 TGCAGCGAGGGCGGGGGGACCTACAATGAGCAGTTCTTC CSEGGGTYNEQFF
. . TRBJ2-2 TRBV12-5 TGTGCCCTCAGTGGGGGCACCGGGGAGCTGTTTTTT CALSGGTGELFF
TRBD2 few TRBJ2-1 TRBV7-2 TGTGCCAGCAGGGATCGGCGGGGGGGCTACAATGAGCAGTTCTTC CASRDRRGGYNEQFF
. many TRBJ2-7 TRBV29-1 TGCAGCGTTGAAGTCGGGGAAGTGTACGAGCAGTACTTC CSVEVGEVYEQYF
. few TRBJ2-1 TRBV20-1 TGCAGTGCAGGTCACGGATACAATGAGCAGTTCTTC CSAGHGYNEQFF
. few TRBJ2-1 TRBV5-6 TGTGCCAGCAGCTTGATAGAATGGGCAGAGCAGTTCTTC CASSLIEWAEQFF
TRBD1 few TRBJ1-3 TRBV12-3/TRBV12-4 TGTGCCAGCACTTTGACAGGGCTAGGAAACACCATATATTTT CASTLTGLGNTIYF
. many TRBJ2-1 TRBV12-3/TRBV12-4 TGTGCCAGCAGTGTCCGGACTATCAGGGATGAGCAGTTCTTC CASSVRTIRDEQFF
. few TRBJ2-6 TRBV20-1 TGCAGTGCCGTTATGCTTGGGTCTGGGGCCAACGTCCTGACTTTC CSAVMLGSGANVLTF
TRBD1 few TRBJ1-2 TRBV29-1 TGCAGCTTCTCGACAGGGGCCTATGGCTACACCTTC CSFSTGAYGYTF
TRBD1 many TRBJ2-5 TRBV6-5 TGTGCCAGCAGTACCTTTATGGACAGGGGGCTTCAAGAGACCCAGTACTTC CASSTFMDRGLQETQYF
. many TRBJ1-1 TRBV12-3/TRBV12-4 TGTGCCAGCAGCATGACAGTAGTTGAAGCTTTCTTT CASSMTVVEAFF
TRBD2 few TRBJ2-1 TRBV9 TGTGCCAGCAGCGTATTAGCGGGGGCCGCCTACAATGAGCAGTTCTTC CASSVLAGAAYNEQFF
. . TRBJ1-1 TRBV20-1 TGCAGTGCTAGAGATCCGGCAGACGCTCCTGAAGCTTTCTTT CSARDPADAPEAFF
. many TRBJ2-3 TRBV21-1 TGTGCCAGCAGCAAAATGGGGGGCACAGATACGCAGTATTTT CASSKMGGTDTQYF
. few TRBJ2-5 TRBV6-1 TGTGCCAGCAGCCCTGGACTCACCACCTTCTCTAACTTC CASSPGLTTFSNF
TRBD2 few TRBJ2-5 TRBV7-2 TGTGCCAGCAGCACCCGAACTAGCGGGGGCGTGAAGACCCAGTACTTC CASSTRTSGGVKTQYF
TRBD1 few TRBJ1-6 TRBV20-1 TGCAGTGCTAGACCCATACCGACAGGGCCCACAGCTAATTCACCCCTCCACTTT CSARPIPTGPTANSPLHF
TRBD1 few TRBJ2-5 TRBV11-3 TGTGCCAGCAGCCCCCCCGGCGGACAGGGGGCTGGGGAGACCCAGTACTTC CASSPPGGQGAGETQYF
. . TRBJ2-2 TRBV18 TGTGCCAGCTCACGACGACCTGAGGTCACCGGGGAGCTGTTTTTT CASSRRPEVTGELFF